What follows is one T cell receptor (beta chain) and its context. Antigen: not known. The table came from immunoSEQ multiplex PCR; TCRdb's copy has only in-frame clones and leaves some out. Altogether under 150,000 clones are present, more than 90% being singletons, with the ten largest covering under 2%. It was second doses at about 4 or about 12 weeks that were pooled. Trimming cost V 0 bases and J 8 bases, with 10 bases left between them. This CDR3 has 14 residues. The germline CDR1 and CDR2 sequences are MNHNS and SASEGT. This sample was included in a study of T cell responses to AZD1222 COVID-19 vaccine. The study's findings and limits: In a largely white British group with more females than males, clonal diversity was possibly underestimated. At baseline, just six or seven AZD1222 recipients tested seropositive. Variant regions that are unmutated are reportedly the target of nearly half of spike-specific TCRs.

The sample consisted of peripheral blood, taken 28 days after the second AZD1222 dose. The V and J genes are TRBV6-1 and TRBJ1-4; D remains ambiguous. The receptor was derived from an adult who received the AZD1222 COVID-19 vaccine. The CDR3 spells CASSEAGFVEKLFF. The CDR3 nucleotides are TGTGCCAGCAGTGAAGCCGGCTTCGTAGAAAAACTGTTTTTT.